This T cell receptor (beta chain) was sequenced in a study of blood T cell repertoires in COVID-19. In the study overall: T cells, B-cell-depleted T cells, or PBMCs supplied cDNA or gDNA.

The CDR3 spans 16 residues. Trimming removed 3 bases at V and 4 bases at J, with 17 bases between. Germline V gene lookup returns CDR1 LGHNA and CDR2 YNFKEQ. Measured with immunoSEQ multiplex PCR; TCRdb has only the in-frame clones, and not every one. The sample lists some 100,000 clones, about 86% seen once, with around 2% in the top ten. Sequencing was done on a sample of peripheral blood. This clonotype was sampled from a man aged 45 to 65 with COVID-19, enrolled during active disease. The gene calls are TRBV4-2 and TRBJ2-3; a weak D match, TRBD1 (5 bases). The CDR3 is CASSHRRQGRADTQYF. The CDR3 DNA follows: TGTGCCAGCAGCCATCGCAGGCAGGGAAGGGCAGATACGCAGTATTTT.